This TCR beta chain was obtained from a study of T cell clones after liver transplantation. Study-level information: HCV positivity affected three of eight recipients; the rest lacked autoimmune or viral indications. At least one year of complete immunosuppression withdrawal without enzymes over twice normal defined tolerance.

CD3+CD4+ and CD3+CD8+ cells were FACS-sorted from thawed unstimulated PBMCs. Findings and limits, study-wide: Rather than being deleted, graft donor-reactive T cells may have moved into the graft.

Note on this clone: What it binds is unknown.

Sequenced by immunoSEQ multiplex PCR; TCRdb stores in-frame clones only, minus some. Counted here are approximately 75,000 clones, roughly 80% occurring once; the ten biggest clones make up 0.65% to 0.85%. CDR1 and CDR2 from the germline V gene are KGHSH and LQKENI. V shed 4 bases and J shed 0 bases, with 12 bases lying between them. The CDR3 covers 15 residues. The chain employs TRBV18 and TRBJ1-1; D not certain. This receptor was identified in a human patient who received a liver transplant. Among the T cells, some may be from the graft donor. Specimen: CD4+ T cells from blood, collected 12 months after liver transplant. The CDR3 DNA reads as TGTGCCAGCTCACAAGTTGGTGTAATGAACACTGAAGCTTTCTTT. Encoded protein: CASSQVGVMNTEAFF. The entire variable domain, with the rest obtained from reference TRBV18 and TRBJ1-1, is as follows: NAGVMQNPRHLVRRRGQEARLRCSPMKGHSHVYWYRQLPEEGLKFMVYLQKENIIDESGMPKERFSAEFPKEGPSILRIQQVVRGDSAAYFCASSQVGVMNTEAFFGQGTRLTVV.